This T cell receptor (beta chain) comes out of a study of T cell responses to AZD1222 COVID-19 vaccine. Study overall: Second-dose timings of about 4 or about 12 weeks were pooled. General study findings and limits: It was only after the peak T cell response that any repertoires were sampled. Reportedly, nearly half the spike-specific TCRs target unmutated variant regions. Among the donors, most were white British and more were female, and clonal diversity was possibly underestimated.

The table came from immunoSEQ multiplex PCR; TCRdb's copy has only in-frame clones and leaves some out. The sample lists about 120,000 clones; 70% to 90% were seen once. Notes on this clone: Its specificity is not known.

There are 15 residues in the CDR3. Trimming pared 5 bases from V and 4 bases from J, leaving 18 bases between. The germline V gene has CDR1 LNHDA and CDR2 SQIVND (reference sequence). V usage is TRBV19 and J usage is TRBJ2-7, with D perhaps matching TRBD2 (6 bases). This sample comprised peripheral blood, obtained on day 0 of AZD1222 vaccination. The receptor comes from an adult in good health. CDR3 DNA sequence: TGTGCCAGTAGTTTTTGGCCCCAGGCGGGGTACGAGCAGTACTTC. Its protein is CASSFWPQAGYEQYF.